This passage covers 14 T cell receptor beta chains from one sample sequenced in a study of T cells in tuberculosis. The time point: new active TB diagnosis, blood taken before or within 7 days of starting treatment. Only in-frame clones appear in the TCRdb table, and some are missing; sequencing was by immunoSEQ multiplex PCR. The sample comprises under 40,000 clones, around 94% of which are singletons, and about 4.5% rests with the top ten. Sequencing was performed on PBMCs, taken at tuberculosis diagnosis. The source is an adult with tuberculosis.

The chain is built from TRBV19 and TRBJ1-1, with TRBD1 as a possible D gene (5 bases). V was trimmed by 4 bases and J by 7 bases, leaving 7 bases between them. From germline, CDR1 is LNHDA and CDR2 SQIVND (reference sequence). The length of the CDR3 is 11 residues. DNA of the CDR3: TGTGCCAGTAGTAGGGGACTTGAAGCTTTCTTT. Amino acids: CASSRGLEAFF.

This clone was seen just once. The rearrangement uses TRBV2 and TRBJ1-2; 8 positions match TRBD1. Germline CDR1 reads SNHLY; CDR2 reads FYNNEI. This CDR3 has 15 amino acids. J was trimmed by 4 bases and V by 6 bases; bases with no gene match: 10. The CDR3 reads CASSEQGENSYGYTF. The CDR3 nucleotides are TGTGCCAGCAGCGAACAGGGGGAAAACTCCTATGGCTACACCTTC.

V is TRBV29-1 and J is TRBJ2-7, with 7 bases that match TRBD1. V was pared by 8 bases and J by 5 bases, with 6 bases of the junction left unmatched. Looked up from germline, CDR1 is SQVTM and CDR2 is ANQGSEA. The CDR3 runs to 11 residues. CDR3 bases: TGCAGCCACAAGACAGGGAACGAGCAGTACTTC. It is translated as CSHKTGNEQYF.

The rearrangement joins TRBV9 to TRBJ1-2, with TRBD1 matching over 9 bases. J was trimmed by 6 bases and V by 3 bases; bases with no gene match: 18. There are 18 residues in the CDR3. CDR1 and CDR2 from the germline V gene are SGDLS and YYNGEE. The CDR3 loop is CASSAMGGGTGRPHGYTF. CDR3 sequence (DNA): TGTGCCAGCAGCGCTATGGGGGGTGGGACAGGGAGGCCTCATGGCTACACCTTC.

The chain links TRBV18 to TRBJ1-6; the D is unclear. V lost 3 bases, J lost 8 bases, and 8 bases lay in between. The germline gives CDR1 KGHSH, CDR2 LQKENI. The CDR3 spans 13 residues. CDR3 bases: TGTGCCAGCTCACCGAGGGAGGATTCACCCCTCCACTTT. Translating gives CASSPREDSPLHF.

The chain uses TRBV27 and TRBJ1-5; the match to TRBD1 covers 7 bases. The CDR3 totals 17 residues. Germline trimming cut 3 bases from V and 7 bases from J; bases unmatched to any gene: 15. The germline V gene encodes CDR1 MNHEY and CDR2 SMNVEV (reference sequence). CDR3 DNA sequence: TGTGCCAGCAGTTTTCCAGCGGGTAGGGGGCTCGAGCAGCCCCAGCATTTT. Residues: CASSFPAGRGLEQPQHF.

J is TRBJ2-3 and V is TRBV9; D possibly corresponds to TRBD2 (7 bases). This CDR3 has 15 amino acids. With 3 bases removed from V and 4 bases from J, the gap between germline ends came to 15 bases. Per the germline V gene, CDR1 is SGDLS and CDR2 is YYNGEE. The CDR3 sequence: CASSARLGGPDTQYF. The DNA of the CDR3 is TGTGCCAGCAGCGCCCGTTTGGGGGGGCCAGATACGCAGTATTTT.

In this sample, this clone turned up once. CDR3 loop: CASSSDRGGMGSQYF. The DNA for the CDR3 is TGTGCCAGCAGCTCGGACAGGGGAGGTATGGGCTCCCAGTACTTC. The V call is TRBV7-2, the J call TRBJ2-7; 9 bases match TRBD1. Germline lookup yields CDR1 SGHTA and CDR2 FQGNSA. Unmatched junction bases numbered 14, after V lost 4 bases and J lost 10 bases. The CDR3 length is 15 residues.

This clone has more than one count but fewer than ten. The CDR3 loop is CAISDRDRGITEAFF. In DNA form, the CDR3 reads TGTGCCATCAGTGACCGGGACAGGGGGATCACTGAAGCTTTCTTT. The gene calls are TRBV10-3 and TRBJ1-1, with TRBD1 matching 11 bases. The germline CDR1 and CDR2 sequences are ENHRY and SYGVKD. Unmatched junction bases numbered 4, after V lost 3 bases and J lost 4 bases. The CDR3 is made up of 15 amino acids.

The V call is TRBV7-8, the J call TRBJ1-5; 12 bases align to TRBD1. Germline V gene data show CDR1 as SGHVS and CDR2 as FQNEAQ. This CDR3 region has 18 residues. The ends lost 5 bases at V and 0 bases at J; junction bases unmatched: 8. Here the CDR3 reads CASSGGTGGLGSNQPQHF. Here the CDR3 DNA reads TGTGCCAGCAGCGGGGGGACAGGGGGCCTTGGTAGCAATCAGCCCCAGCATTTT.

This clone was recorded only once. The chain recombines TRBV19 with TRBJ1-5, with D perhaps matching TRBD1 (5 bases). The V and J ends lost 8 bases and 6 bases respectively, with 14 bases between them. The CDR3 is 13 amino acids. Germline loops: CDR1 LNHDA, CDR2 SQIVND (reference sequence). The CDR3 spells CASGHQGSQPQHF. As DNA, the CDR3 is TGTGCCAGTGGACACCAGGGAAGTCAGCCCCAGCATTTT.

V gene TRBV5-1 combines with J gene TRBJ2-3, with 7 bases aligning to TRBD1. V shed 0 bases, J shed 4 bases, and the junction held 2 bases outside the gene matches. The CDR3 sequence is 14 residues long. Germline lookup yields CDR1 SGHRS and CDR2 YFSETQ. The CDR3 nucleotides are TGCGCCAGCAGCTTGGTAGGGGGCGCAGATACGCAGTATTTT. This codes for CASSLVGGADTQYF.

This clone has a single count. V is TRBV6-6 and J is TRBJ1-5; D is unclear. There are 16 residues in the CDR3. CDR1 is MNHNY and CDR2 is SVGAGI in the germline V gene (reference sequence). The V and J ends lost 2 bases and 9 bases respectively, with 20 bases between them. CDR3 sequence reads: CASSYHGGPEDRPQHF. In nucleotides, the CDR3 is TGTGCCAGCAGTTACCACGGTGGGCCCGAAGATCGGCCCCAGCATTTT.

This clone is deemed medium-sized. The CDR3 region has the DNA TGTGCCAGCAGTTTCAACCGGGACAGGGGCTTAGTAGGATATGGCTACACCTTC. Encoded protein: CASSFNRDRGLVGYGYTF. The genes are TRBV27 and TRBJ1-2, with 10 bases lining up with TRBD1. Germline loops: CDR1 MNHEY, CDR2 SMNVEV (reference sequence). The CDR3 is 18 amino acids. Trimming took 3 bases from V and 5 from J; bases not matched to a gene: 15.